The clone carrying this TCR beta chain was seen repeatedly, ten times or more. Its antigen is not identified. Described time point: newly diagnosed GD, antithyroid drugs for less than 3 months. Generation of the TCR library employed RNA extracted from PBMCs. The patients were drawn from one endocrinology department in Xi'an, China. Relying on iRepertoire HTBI primers and Arm-PCR of CDR3 regions, the team built TCR beta libraries. TCRdb used MiXCR to reprocess the multiplex PCR reads, holding one entry per CDR3 protein. The sample gives some 350,000 distinct CDR3 sequences, 15% to 20% of which show up once; 20% is in the top ten. This record belongs to a study of regulatory T cells in long-lasting Graves disease. Findings of the study overall: Examination was confined to peripheral blood, excluding thyroid tissue.

Per the germline V gene, CDR1 is GTSNPN and CDR2 is SVGIG (reference sequence). V was pared by 2 bases and J by 7 bases, with 11 bases between. This CDR3 is 13 amino acids long. This sample was shared with a second study, whose subject was T cells in Graves' hyperthyroidism and ophthalmopathy. As that report states: For ophthalmopathy, model prediction preceded onset by a median 6.5 months.

V is TRBV30 and J is TRBJ2-2, with D perhaps TRBD1 (5 bases). The receptor's source is a woman between 18 and 30 years old with Graves disease. Sequencing was performed on peripheral blood mononuclear cells (PBMCs), taken at new diagnosis, from a patient treated with antithyroid drugs. The DNA of the CDR3 is TGTGCCTGGAGTCGGACACTCGGCGGGGAGCTGTTTTTT. It encodes CAWSRTLGGELFF. The whole variable domain, remainder taken from reference TRBV30 and TRBJ2-2, is SQTIHQWPATLVQPVGSPLSLECTVEGTSNPNLYWYRQAAGRGLQLLFYSVGIGQISSEVPQNLSASRPQDRQFILSSKKLLLSDSGFYLCAWSRTLGGELFFGEGSRLTVL.